The source of this T cell receptor (beta chain) is a study of neoadjuvant anti-PD-1 for oral cavity cancer. Whole-study context: Before surgery, most patients got three to four biweekly 3 mg/kg nivolumab doses.

Sequenced by immunoSEQ multiplex PCR; TCRdb stores in-frame clones only, minus some. The sample carries about 68,000 clones, around 83% recorded once. The CDR3 is 13 residues long. Germline-derived CDR1 and CDR2 are SGHVS and FNYEAQ. The V gene lost 3 bases and the J gene lost 4 bases, with 9 bases spanning the gap. Time point in this sample: after neoadjuvant nivolumab, at surgical resection. The receptor was derived from a person aged 35 to 85 with oral cavity squamous cell carcinoma. V usage is TRBV7-6 and J usage is TRBJ2-5; D is unresolved. The material was PBMCs, obtained after nivolumab (anti-PD-1) treatment. The CDR3 sequence: CASSFGRLETQYF. CDR3 sequence (DNA): TGTGCCAGCAGCTTTGGCAGACTAGAGACCCAGTACTTC.